This is a list of T cell receptor beta chains from one sample in a study of CD8 T cells in ankylosing spondylitis. MiXCR, applied by TCRdb to the 5' RACE reads, yields one record per CDR3 protein. The table records around 300,000 distinct CDR3 sequences, roughly 14% of them present only once. The sequenced sample was blood, either unsorted or a sorted T cell fraction (not recorded which). These TCRs come from a male donor with ankylosing spondylitis or in good health (not recorded which). Each CDR3 is given with its conserved first and last residue. D genes are given only for firm matches. Clone size is given for some rows only: seen once, a few or many times, or a class if the clone is expanded.

j_gene	v_gene	d_gene	abundance	CDR3nt	CDR3aa
TRBJ2-7	TRBV20-1	TRBD2	-	TGCAGTGCCGTCGGGACTAGCGGGTCCTACGAGCAGTACTTC	CSAVGTSGSYEQYF
TRBJ2-3	TRBV12-3/TRBV12-4	-	-	TGTGCCAGCAGTATGCTAGAGGATACGCAGTATTTT	CASSMLEDTQYF
TRBJ1-4	TRBV20-1	TRBD1	few	TGCAGTGCTAGAATGGGGACAGGGGATTATGAAAAACTGTTTTTT	CSARMGTGDYEKLFF
TRBJ2-5	TRBV5-1	-	many	TGCGCCAGCAGCCACGCAAGTCAAGAGACCCAGTACTTC	CASSHASQETQYF
TRBJ1-1	TRBV10-3	TRBD1	few	TGTGCCATCAGTCCCTTTTTATCCCGGGACAGGGGGTTGAACACTGAAGCTTTCTTT	CAISPFLSRDRGLNTEAFF
TRBJ2-1	TRBV5-1	TRBD1	-	TGCGCCAGCAGCTTGGCCATAGGGGGCGGTAAAAATGAGCAGTTCTTC	CASSLAIGGGKNEQFF
TRBJ2-1	TRBV12-3/TRBV12-4	-	-	TGTGCCAGCAGCCAAACCGGCCCCCCGGGGGATGAGCAGTTCTTC	CASSQTGPPGDEQFF
TRBJ2-3	TRBV15	-	once	TGTGCCACCAGCCCTAGAACGGGGGAGAGAGATACGCAGTATTTT	CATSPRTGERDTQYF
TRBJ1-1	TRBV20-1	-	-	TGCAGTGCTAGGAGGGGGACGGACACTGAAGCTTTCTTT	CSARRGTDTEAFF
TRBJ2-5	TRBV5-1	-	-	TGCGCCAGCAGCTATTCAGGGGTCCAAGAGACCCAGTACTTC	CASSYSGVQETQYF
TRBJ1-1	TRBV3-1	TRBD1	-	TGTGCCAGCAGCCCGAGGACAGGGACTGAAGCTTTCTTT	CASSPRTGTEAFF
TRBJ2-7	TRBV7-2	TRBD2	-	TGTGCCAGCAGCTTAAAGCTAGCGGGGGAGACCTACGAGCAGTACTTC	CASSLKLAGETYEQYF
TRBJ1-1	TRBV7-2	-	many	TGTGCCAGCAGCCAACCGCCAGACAACACTGAAGCTTTCTTT	CASSQPPDNTEAFF
TRBJ2-7	TRBV3-1	-	-	TGTGCCAGCAGCCAAGGAAGGACGGAGCAGTACTTC	CASSQGRTEQYF
TRBJ2-2	TRBV5-6	TRBD2	-	TGTGCCAGCAGCCCGGACCTAGCGGGGGCGAACACCGGGGAGCTGTTTTTT	CASSPDLAGANTGELFF
TRBJ2-1	TRBV5-5	TRBD1	few	TGTGCCAGCAGCGGCAGCGGACAGGGGGCTTGGAATGAGCAGTTCTTC	CASSGSGQGAWNEQFF
TRBJ2-7	TRBV25-1	-	-	TGTGCCAGCAGTCTAAGGGGGATTGAACTCTACGAGCAGTACTTC	CASSLRGIELYEQYF
TRBJ2-2	TRBV6-2/TRBV6-3	-	-	TGTGCCAGCAGCCCATTACTAGGGGAGCTGTTTTTT	CASSPLLGELFF
TRBJ2-7	TRBV29-1	-	-	TGCAGCGTTGAATTGGTACCCTACGAGCAGTACTTC	CSVELVPYEQYF
TRBJ2-3	TRBV20-1	-	-	TGCAGTGCAAGTACTAGCACAGATACGCAGTATTTT	CSASTSTDTQYF
TRBJ1-2	TRBV20-1	-	-	TGCAGTGCTTCCCGGGAAGGGAACCTCTATGGCTACACCTTC	CSASREGNLYGYTF